This TCR beta chain was found in a study of early T cells in non-severe SARS-CoV-2 infection. CDR3 size: 14 residues. The germline V gene has CDR1 MNHNY and CDR2 SVGAGI (reference sequence). Trimming left V 2 bases short and J 1 base short, with 6 bases between. The sample holds a few counts of this clonotype. MiXCR was run by TCRdb on the 5' RACE reads, yielding one entry per CDR3 protein. The data hold approximately 28,000 distinct CDR3 sequences, with just over 4% observed a single time. The J gene is TRBJ1-5, the V gene TRBV6-6; tentative D call: TRBD1 (5 bases). This TCR came from an adult who was a healthcare worker with PCR-confirmed SARS-CoV-2 infection or an uninfected control (not recorded which). The sequenced material came from whole blood. The CDR3 reads CASSYEGSNQPQHF. The CDR3, as DNA: TGTGCCAGCAGTTACGAGGGGAGCAATCAGCCCCAGCATTTT.